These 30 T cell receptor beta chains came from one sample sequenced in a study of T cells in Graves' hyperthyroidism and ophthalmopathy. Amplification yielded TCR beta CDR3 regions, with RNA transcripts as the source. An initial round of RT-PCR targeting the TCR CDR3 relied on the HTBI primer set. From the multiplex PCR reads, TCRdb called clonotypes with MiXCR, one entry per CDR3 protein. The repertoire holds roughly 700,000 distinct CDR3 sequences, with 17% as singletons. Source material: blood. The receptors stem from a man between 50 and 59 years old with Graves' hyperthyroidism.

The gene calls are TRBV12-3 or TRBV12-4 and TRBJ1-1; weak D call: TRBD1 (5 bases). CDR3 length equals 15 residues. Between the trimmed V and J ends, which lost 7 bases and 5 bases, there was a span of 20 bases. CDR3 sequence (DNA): TGTGCCAGCACCGCCTACAGAGGGGCGCGGACTGAAGCTTTCTTT. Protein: CASTAYRGARTEAFF.

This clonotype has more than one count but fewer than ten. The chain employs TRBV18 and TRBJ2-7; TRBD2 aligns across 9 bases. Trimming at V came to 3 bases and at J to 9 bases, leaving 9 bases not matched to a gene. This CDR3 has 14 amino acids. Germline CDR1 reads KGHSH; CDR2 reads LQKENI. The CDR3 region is CASSPDGTSRVQYF. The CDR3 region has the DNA TGTGCCAGCTCACCGGACGGGACTAGCCGAGTGCAGTACTTC.

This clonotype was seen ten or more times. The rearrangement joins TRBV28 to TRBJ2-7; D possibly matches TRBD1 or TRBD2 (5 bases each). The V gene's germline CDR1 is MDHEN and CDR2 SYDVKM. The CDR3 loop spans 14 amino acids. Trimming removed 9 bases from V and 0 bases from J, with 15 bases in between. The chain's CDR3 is CASEGRVTSYEQYF. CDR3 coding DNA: TGTGCCAGTGAGGGCAGGGTCACCTCCTACGAGCAGTACTTC.

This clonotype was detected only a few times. CDR3 residues: CSARDRDRGGSEQYF. For the CDR3, the DNA is TGCAGTGCTAGAGATCGCGACAGGGGGGGGTCCGAGCAGTACTTC. V gene TRBV20-1 combines with J gene TRBJ2-7; 9 nucleotides line up with TRBD1. CDR1 is DFQATT and CDR2 is SNEGSKA in the germline V gene (reference sequence). V shed 0 bases, J shed 6 bases, and the junction held 9 bases outside the gene matches. This CDR3 is 15 amino acids long.

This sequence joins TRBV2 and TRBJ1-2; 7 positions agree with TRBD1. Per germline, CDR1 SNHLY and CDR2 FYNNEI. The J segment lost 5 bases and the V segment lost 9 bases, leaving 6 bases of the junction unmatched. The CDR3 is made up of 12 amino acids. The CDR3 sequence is CASDRDVYGYTF. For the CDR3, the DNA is TGTGCCAGTGACAGGGACGTTTATGGCTACACCTTC.

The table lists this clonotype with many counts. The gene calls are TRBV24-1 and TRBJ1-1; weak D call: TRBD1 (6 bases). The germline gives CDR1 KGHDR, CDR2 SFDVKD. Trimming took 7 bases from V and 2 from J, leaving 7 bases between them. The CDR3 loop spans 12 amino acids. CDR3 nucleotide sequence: TGTGCCACCAGGGACAGTAACACTGAAGCTTTCTTT. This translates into CATRDSNTEAFF.

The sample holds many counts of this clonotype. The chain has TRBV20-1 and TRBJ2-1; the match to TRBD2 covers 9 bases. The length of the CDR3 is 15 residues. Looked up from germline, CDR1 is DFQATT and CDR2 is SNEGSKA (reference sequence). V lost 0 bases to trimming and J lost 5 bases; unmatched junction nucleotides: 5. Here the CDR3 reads CSAREGGRAHNEQFF. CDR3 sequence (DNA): TGCAGTGCTAGAGAGGGCGGGAGGGCCCACAATGAGCAGTTCTTC.

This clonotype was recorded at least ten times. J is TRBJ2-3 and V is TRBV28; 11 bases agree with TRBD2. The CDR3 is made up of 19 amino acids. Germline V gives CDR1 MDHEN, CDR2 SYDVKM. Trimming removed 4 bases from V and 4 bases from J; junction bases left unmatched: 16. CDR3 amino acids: CASSSLSSGRRERADTQYF. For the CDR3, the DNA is TGTGCCAGCAGTTCGCTTTCTAGCGGGAGGAGGGAGAGGGCAGATACGCAGTATTTT.

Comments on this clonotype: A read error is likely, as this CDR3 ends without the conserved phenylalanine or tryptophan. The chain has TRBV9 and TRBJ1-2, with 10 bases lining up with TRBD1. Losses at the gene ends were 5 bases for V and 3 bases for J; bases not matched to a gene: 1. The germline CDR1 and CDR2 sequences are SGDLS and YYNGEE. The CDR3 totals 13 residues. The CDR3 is CASRGTGDYGYTS. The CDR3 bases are TGTGCCAGCAGGGGGACAGGGGACTATGGCTACACCTCC.

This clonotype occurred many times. This CDR3 reads CASSLEGVASADTQYF. CDR3 coding DNA: TGTGCCAGCAGCTTAGAGGGGGTAGCTTCTGCAGATACGCAGTATTTT. The chain combines TRBV11-2 with TRBJ2-3, with D perhaps given as TRBD1 or TRBD2 (5 bases each). V was shortened by 0 bases and J by 4 bases, with 14 bases between the two germline ends. Germline assignment: CDR1 SGHAT and CDR2 FQNNGV. This CDR3 has 16 residues. The full variable domain, in which reference TRBV11-2 and TRBJ2-3 provide the parts outside the CDR3, is EAGVAQSPRYKIIEKRQSVAFWCNPISGHATLYWYQQILGQGPKLLIQFQNNGVVDDSQLPKDRFSAERLKGVDSTLKIQPAKLEDSAVYLCASSLEGVASADTQYFGPGTRLTVL.

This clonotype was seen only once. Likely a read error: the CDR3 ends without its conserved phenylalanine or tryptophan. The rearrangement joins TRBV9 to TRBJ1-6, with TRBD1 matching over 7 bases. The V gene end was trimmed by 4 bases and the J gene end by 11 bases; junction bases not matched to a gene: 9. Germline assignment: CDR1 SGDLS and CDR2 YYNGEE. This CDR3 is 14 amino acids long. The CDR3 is CASSTRQGAPPLHV. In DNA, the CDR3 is TGTGCCAGCAGCACACGACAGGGTGCGCCACCCCTCCACGTT.

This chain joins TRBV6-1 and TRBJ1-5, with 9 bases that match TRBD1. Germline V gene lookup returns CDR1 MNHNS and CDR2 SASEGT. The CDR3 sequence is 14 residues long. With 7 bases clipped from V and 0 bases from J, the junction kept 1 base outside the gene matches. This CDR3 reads CASTTGGSNQPQHF. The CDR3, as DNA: TGTGCCAGCACGACAGGGGGTAGCAATCAGCCCCAGCATTTT.

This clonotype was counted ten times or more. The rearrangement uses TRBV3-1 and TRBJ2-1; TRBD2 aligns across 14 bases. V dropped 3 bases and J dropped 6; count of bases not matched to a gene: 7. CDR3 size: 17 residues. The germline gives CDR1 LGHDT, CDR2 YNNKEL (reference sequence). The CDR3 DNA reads TGTGCCAGCAGCCAGGGGACTAGCGGGAGAGGAAGCAATGAGCAGTTCTTC. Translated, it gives CASSQGTSGRGSNEQFF.

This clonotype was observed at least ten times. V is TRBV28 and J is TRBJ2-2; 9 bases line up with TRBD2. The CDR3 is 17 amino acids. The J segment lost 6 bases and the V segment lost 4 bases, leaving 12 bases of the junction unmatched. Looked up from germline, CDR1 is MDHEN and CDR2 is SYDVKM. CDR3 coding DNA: TGTGCCAGCAGTTCCCTCCGATTAGCGGGAGTAGCCGGGGAGCTGTTTTTT. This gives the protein CASSSLRLAGVAGELFF. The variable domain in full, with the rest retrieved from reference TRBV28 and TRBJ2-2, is DVKVTQSSRYLVKRTGEKVFLECVQDMDHENMFWYRQDPGLGLRLIYFSYDVKMKEKGDIPEGYSVSREKKERFSLILESASTNQTSMYLCASSSLRLAGVAGELFFGEGSRLTVL.

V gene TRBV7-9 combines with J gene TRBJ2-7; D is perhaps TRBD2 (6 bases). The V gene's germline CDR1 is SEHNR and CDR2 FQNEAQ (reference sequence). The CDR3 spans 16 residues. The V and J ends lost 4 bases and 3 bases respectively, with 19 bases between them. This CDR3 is CASSSMDGSSSYEQYF. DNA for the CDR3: TGTGCCAGCAGCTCCATGGACGGGAGTTCGAGCTACGAGCAGTACTTC.

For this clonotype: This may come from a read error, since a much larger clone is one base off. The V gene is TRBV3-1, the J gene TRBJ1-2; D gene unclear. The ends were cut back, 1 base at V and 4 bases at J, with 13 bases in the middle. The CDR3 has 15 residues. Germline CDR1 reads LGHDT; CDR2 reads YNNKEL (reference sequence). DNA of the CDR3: TGTGCCAGCAGCCAAGCCTCCGGAGGCAGCTATGGCTACACCTTC. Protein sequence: CASSQASGGSYGYTF.

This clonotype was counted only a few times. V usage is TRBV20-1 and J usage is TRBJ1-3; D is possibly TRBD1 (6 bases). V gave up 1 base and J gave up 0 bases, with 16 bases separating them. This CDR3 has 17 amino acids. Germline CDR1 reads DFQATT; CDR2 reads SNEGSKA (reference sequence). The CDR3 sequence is CSARGWTASNSGNTIYF. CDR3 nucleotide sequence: TGCAGTGCTAGAGGTTGGACAGCTTCTAACTCTGGAAACACCATATATTTT.

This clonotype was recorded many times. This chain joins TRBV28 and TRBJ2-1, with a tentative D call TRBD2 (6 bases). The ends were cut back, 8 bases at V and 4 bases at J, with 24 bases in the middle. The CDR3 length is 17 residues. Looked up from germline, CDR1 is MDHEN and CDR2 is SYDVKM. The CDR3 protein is CASPPELGRPYYNEQFF. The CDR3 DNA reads TGTGCCAGCCCCCCGGAGTTGGGGAGGCCCTATTACAATGAGCAGTTCTTC.

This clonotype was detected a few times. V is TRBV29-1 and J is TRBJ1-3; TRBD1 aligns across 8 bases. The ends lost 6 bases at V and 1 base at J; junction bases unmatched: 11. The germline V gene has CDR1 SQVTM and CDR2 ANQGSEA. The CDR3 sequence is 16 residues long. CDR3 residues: CSVDRGRPGSGNTIYF. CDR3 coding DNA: TGCAGCGTAGACAGGGGCAGGCCGGGGTCTGGAAACACCATATATTTT.

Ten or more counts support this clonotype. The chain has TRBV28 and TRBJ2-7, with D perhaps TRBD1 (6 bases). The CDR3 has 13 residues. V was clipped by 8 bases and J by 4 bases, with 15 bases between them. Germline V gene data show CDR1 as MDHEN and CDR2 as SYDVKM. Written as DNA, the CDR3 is TGTGCCAGCGTTTTGTCAGGGGCTTACGAGCAGTACTTC. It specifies CASVLSGAYEQYF.

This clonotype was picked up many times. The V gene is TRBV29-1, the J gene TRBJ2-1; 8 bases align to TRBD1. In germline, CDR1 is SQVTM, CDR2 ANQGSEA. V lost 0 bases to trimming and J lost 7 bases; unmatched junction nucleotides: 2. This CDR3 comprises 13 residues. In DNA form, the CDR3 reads TGCAGCGTTGAAGAAAGGACAGGGAATGAGCAGTTCTTC. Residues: CSVEERTGNEQFF.

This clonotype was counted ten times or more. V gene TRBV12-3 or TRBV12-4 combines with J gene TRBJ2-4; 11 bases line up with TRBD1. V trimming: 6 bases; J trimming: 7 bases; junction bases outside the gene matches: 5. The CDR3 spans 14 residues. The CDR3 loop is CASRTGTGGNIQYF. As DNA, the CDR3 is TGTGCCAGCAGAACCGGGACAGGGGGTAACATTCAGTACTTC.

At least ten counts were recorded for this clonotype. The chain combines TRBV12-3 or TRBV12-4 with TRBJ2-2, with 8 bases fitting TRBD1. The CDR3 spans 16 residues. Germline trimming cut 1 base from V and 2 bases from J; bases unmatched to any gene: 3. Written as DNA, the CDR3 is TGTGCCAGCAGTTTAGTCCCAGGGGGCAACACCGGGGAGCTGTTTTTT. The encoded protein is CASSLVPGGNTGELFF.

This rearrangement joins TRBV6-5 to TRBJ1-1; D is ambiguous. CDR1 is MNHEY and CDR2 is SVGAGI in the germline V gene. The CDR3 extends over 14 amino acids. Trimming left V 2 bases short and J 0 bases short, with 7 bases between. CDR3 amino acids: CASSYGRLNTEAFF. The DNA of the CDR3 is TGTGCCAGCAGTTACGGCAGGTTGAACACTGAAGCTTTCTTT.

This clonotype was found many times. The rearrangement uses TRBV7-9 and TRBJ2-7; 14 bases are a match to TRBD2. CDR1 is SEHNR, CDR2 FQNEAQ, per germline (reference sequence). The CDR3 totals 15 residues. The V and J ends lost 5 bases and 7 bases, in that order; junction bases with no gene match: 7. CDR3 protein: CASSMGLAGVREQYF. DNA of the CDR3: TGTGCCAGCAGCATGGGACTAGCGGGAGTGAGGGAGCAGTACTTC.

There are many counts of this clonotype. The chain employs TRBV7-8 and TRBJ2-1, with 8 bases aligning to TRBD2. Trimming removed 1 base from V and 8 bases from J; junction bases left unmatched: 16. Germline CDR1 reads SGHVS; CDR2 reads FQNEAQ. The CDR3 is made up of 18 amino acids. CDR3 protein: CASSLGSPRSGSTYEQFF. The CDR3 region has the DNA TGTGCCAGCAGCTTAGGATCCCCGAGGAGCGGGAGTACCTATGAGCAGTTCTTC. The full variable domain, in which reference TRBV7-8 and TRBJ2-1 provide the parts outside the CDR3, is GAGVSQSPRYKVAKRGQDVALRCDPISGHVSLFWYQQALGQGPEFLTYFQNEAQLDKSGLPSDRFFAERPEGSVSTLKIQRTQQEDSAVYLCASSLGSPRSGSTYEQFFGPGTRLTVL.

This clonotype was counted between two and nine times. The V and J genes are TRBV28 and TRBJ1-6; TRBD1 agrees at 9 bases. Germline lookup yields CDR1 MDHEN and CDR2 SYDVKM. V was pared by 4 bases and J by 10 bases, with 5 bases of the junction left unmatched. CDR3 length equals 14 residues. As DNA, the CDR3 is TGTGCCAGCAGTTACAGGGGGCATCAATCACCCCTCCACTTT. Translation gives CASSYRGHQSPLHF.

CDR3 DNA: TGCGCCAGCAGTCCGGGACCCCAGAGTGAGCAGTTCTTC. It encodes CASSPGPQSEQFF. The chain combines TRBV10-1 with TRBJ2-1; D tentatively reads TRBD1 or TRBD2 (5 bases each). The CDR3 extends over 13 amino acids. V lost 5 bases, J lost 9 bases, and 14 bases lay in between. Germline values: CDR1 WNHNN, CDR2 SYGVQD (reference sequence).

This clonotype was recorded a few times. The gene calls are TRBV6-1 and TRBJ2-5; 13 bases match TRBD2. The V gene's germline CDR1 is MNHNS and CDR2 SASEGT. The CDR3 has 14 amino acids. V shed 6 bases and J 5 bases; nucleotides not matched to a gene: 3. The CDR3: CASRPLAGGETQYF. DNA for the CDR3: TGTGCCAGCAGGCCACTAGCGGGAGGGGAGACCCAGTACTTC.

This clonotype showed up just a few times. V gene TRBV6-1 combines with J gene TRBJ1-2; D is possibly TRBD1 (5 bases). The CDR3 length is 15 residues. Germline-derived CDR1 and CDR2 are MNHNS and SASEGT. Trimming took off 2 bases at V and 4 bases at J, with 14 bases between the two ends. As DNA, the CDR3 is TGTGCCAGCAGTGAACCCAGGGTTCCGGGCTATGGCTACACCTTC. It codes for CASSEPRVPGYGYTF.